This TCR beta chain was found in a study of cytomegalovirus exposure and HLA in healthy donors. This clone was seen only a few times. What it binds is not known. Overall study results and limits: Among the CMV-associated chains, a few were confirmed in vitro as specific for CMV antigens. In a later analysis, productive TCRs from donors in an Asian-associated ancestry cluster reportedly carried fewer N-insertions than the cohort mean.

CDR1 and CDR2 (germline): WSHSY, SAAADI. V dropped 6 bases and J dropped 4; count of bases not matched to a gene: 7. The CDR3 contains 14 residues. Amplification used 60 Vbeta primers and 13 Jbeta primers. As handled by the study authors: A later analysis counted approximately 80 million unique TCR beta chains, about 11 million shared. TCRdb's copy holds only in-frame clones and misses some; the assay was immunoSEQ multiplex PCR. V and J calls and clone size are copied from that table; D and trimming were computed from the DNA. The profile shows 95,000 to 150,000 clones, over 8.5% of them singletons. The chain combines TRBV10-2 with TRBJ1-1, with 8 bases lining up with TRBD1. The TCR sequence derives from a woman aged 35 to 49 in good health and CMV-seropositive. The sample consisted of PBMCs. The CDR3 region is CASRLQGVGTEAFF. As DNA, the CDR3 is TGCGCCAGCAGACTACAGGGGGTGGGCACTGAAGCTTTCTTT.